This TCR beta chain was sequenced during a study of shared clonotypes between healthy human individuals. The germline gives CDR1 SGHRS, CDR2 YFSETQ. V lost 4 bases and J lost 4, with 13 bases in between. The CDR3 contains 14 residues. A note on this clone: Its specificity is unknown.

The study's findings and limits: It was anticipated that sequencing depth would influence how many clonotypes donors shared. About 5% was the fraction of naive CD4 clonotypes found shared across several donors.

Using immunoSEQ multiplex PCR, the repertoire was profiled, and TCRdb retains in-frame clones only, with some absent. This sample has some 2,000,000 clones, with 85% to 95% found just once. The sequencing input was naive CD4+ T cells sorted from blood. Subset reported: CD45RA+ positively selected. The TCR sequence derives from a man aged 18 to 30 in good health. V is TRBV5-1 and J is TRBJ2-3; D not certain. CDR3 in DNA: TGCGCCAGCAGCGATCCGACGGGCTCAGATACGCAGTATTTT. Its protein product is CASSDPTGSDTQYF.